The TCR beta chain described here comes from a study of cytomegalovirus exposure and HLA in healthy donors. Study-wide results and limits: For most TCR sequences rarity was the rule, although some public TCRs occurred in many donors. The authors later found most CMV-associated TCR beta chains appeared HLA-restricted. Excluded: some indistinguishable V segments such as TRBV6-2 and TRBV6-3.

Primers for the PCR totalled 60 Vbeta and 13 Jbeta. Method: immunoSEQ multiplex PCR; TCRdb's copy keeps in-frame clones and lacks some. The table lists 100,000 or so clones, around 81% of them singletons. The V gene lost 4 bases and the J gene lost 2 bases, with 8 bases spanning the gap. In germline, CDR1 is LNHDA, CDR2 SQIVND (reference sequence). This CDR3 spans 13 amino acids. In regard to this clone: Its antigen is undetermined.

Input material: PBMCs. The rearrangement links TRBV19 to TRBJ1-2; maybe TRBD1 (6 bases). This clonotype originated in a man aged 40-49 years in good health and CMV-seropositive. As DNA, the CDR3 is TGTGCCAGTAGTACAACAGGGAACTATGGCTACACCTTC. Translated: CASSTTGNYGYTF.